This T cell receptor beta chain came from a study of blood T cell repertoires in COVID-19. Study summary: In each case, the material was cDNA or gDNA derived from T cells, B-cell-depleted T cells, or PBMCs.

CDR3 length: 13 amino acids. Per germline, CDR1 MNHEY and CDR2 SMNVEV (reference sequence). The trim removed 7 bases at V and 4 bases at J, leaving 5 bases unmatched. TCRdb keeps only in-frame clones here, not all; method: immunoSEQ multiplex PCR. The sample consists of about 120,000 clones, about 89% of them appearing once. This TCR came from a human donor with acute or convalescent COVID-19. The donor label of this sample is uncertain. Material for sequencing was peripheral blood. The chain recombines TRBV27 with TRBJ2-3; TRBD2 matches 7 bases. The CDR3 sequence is CASKSGGADTQYF. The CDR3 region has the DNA TGTGCCAGCAAGTCTGGGGGGGCAGATACGCAGTATTTT.